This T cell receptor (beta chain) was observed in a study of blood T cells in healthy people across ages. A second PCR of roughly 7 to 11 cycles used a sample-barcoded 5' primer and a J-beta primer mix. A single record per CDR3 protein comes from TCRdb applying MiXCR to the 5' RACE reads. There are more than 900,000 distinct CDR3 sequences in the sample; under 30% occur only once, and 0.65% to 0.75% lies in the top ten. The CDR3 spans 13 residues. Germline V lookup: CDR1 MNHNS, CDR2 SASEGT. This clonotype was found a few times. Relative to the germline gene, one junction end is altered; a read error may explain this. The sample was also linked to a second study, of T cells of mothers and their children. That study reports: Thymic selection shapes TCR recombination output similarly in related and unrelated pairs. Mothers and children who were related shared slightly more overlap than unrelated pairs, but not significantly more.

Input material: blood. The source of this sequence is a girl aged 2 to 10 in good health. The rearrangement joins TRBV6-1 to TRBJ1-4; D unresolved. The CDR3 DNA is TGTGCCAGCCGCAGGTCAACTAATGAAAAACTGCTTTTT. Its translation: CASRRSTNEKLLF.